A selection of T cell receptor beta chains follows, all from one sample in a study of identical twins. In TCRdb, the 5' RACE reads were re-called with MiXCR into one record per CDR3 protein. The sample lists approximately 230,000 distinct CDR3 sequences; under 8.5% were seen once. The data were also submitted as part of a second study, on T cells expressing NK-cell markers.

The sequenced sample was CD8+ T cells sorted from blood. Receptors were obtained from a woman under 30 in good health. The CDR3 runs from the conserved cysteine through the conserved F or W. A D gene is named only where the DNA matches it firmly. The size entry is marked missing in some rows and otherwise reads once, few, many or a size class.

DNA	CDR3	J	V	size	D
TGCAGCGGATATAGTGGGCGGTTGAACACTGAAGCTTTCTTT	CSGYSGRLNTEAFF	TRBJ1-1	TRBV29-1	-	-
TGTGCCATCATGTTTGCACTCTCTGGAAACACCATATATTTT	CAIMFALSGNTIYF	TRBJ1-3	TRBV10-3	many	-
TGTGCCAGCAGCCCGGGAAGTAGCGGCACAGATACGCAGTATTTT	CASSPGSSGTDTQYF	TRBJ2-3	TRBV7-2	few	-
TGCGCCAGCAGCCCCGGGGGGGTTCTCGTCGGGAACGAGCAGTACTTC	CASSPGGVLVGNEQYF	TRBJ2-7	TRBV5-1	many	TRBD2
TGCGCCAGCAGCCAAGAGTGGGTAGCGGGAATAGAAGAGCAGTACTTC	CASSQEWVAGIEEQYF	TRBJ2-7	TRBV4-3	-	TRBD2
TGTGCCTGGAGGACCGATTTGGAGGGAGTGGTAGGGGGGTCCTACAATGAGCAGTTCTTC	CAWRTDLEGVVGGSYNEQFF	TRBJ2-1	TRBV30	few	-
TGTGCCAGCGGAAATGACGGATTGAACACTGAAGCTTTCTTT	CASGNDGLNTEAFF	TRBJ1-1	TRBV12-3/TRBV12-4	-	-
TGCGCCAGCAGCCAAGTAGTAGCGGCTTACACCGGGGAGCTGTTTTTT	CASSQVVAAYTGELFF	TRBJ2-2	TRBV4-3	few	-
TGTGCCAGCAGCGCAGGGTCCGAGCAGTACTTC	CASSAGSEQYF	TRBJ2-7	TRBV9	-	-
TGTGCCAGCAGCCGGACAGGGAACAATCAGCCCCAGCATTTT	CASSRTGNNQPQHF	TRBJ1-5	TRBV11-2	-	TRBD1
TGTGCCAGCAGTCCGGTAAGCCCCGGGACAGGGCATGACGAGCAGTACTTC	CASSPVSPGTGHDEQYF	TRBJ2-7	TRBV6-1	few	TRBD1
TGTGCCAGCAGTTTACGCGCGCCCTACTATGGCTACACCTTC	CASSLRAPYYGYTF	TRBJ1-2	TRBV12-3/TRBV12-4	-	-
TGTGCCAGCAGCCCCGGACAGGGGTGGGAGCAGTACTTC	CASSPGQGWEQYF	TRBJ2-7	TRBV12-3/TRBV12-4	many	TRBD1
TGCAGCGTTGAAGAGTTAGGGTCAAATGAGCAGTTCTTC	CSVEELGSNEQFF	TRBJ2-1	TRBV29-1	many	-
TGTGCCAGCAGCGTGTCTAGCGGGAGGGCGCCGAACGAGCAGTACTTC	CASSVSSGRAPNEQYF	TRBJ2-7	TRBV7-6	-	TRBD2
TGTGCCATCGAGGCGGAGTCCCAAGAGACCCAGTACTTC	CAIEAESQETQYF	TRBJ2-5	TRBV6-2/TRBV6-3	few	-
TGCACAATTGGGGCAGATACGCAGTATTTT	CTIGADTQYF	TRBJ2-3	TRBV29-1	many	-
TGTGCCAGCAGCCCACGGACAGGGAGGAAGGAGGAGACCCAGTACTTC	CASSPRTGRKEETQYF	TRBJ2-5	TRBV4-2	many	TRBD1
TGTGCCAGCAGTTACGATACCGGGACTAGCGGGACCCATGAGCAGTTCTTC	CASSYDTGTSGTHEQFF	TRBJ2-1	TRBV6-2/TRBV6-3	-	TRBD2
TGCGCCAGCAGCATCAGCCCGGCCTCTAGCACAGATACGCAGTATTTT	CASSISPASSTDTQYF	TRBJ2-3	TRBV4-1	few	-
TGTGCCAGCAGCGTAGGGGAGGGCGAGCAGTACTTC	CASSVGEGEQYF	TRBJ2-7	TRBV9	-	TRBD2
TGTGCCAGCAGCTTAGTAGGGGACGACAATCAGCCCCAGCATTTT	CASSLVGDDNQPQHF	TRBJ1-5	TRBV7-9	many	-
TGTGCCAGCAGTCCCCGCTCCTACGAGCAGTACTTC	CASSPRSYEQYF	TRBJ2-7	TRBV2	-	-
TGCGCCAGCAGCCTTGGACAGGGGGCGCCTGAAGCTTTCTTT	CASSLGQGAPEAFF	TRBJ1-1	TRBV4-1	-	TRBD1
TGTGCCAGCAGCTCCCCGGTTGGGGATTTAGGCAATGAGCAGTTCTTC	CASSSPVGDLGNEQFF	TRBJ2-1	TRBV7-9	-	-
TGCAGCGTAGGACTTTACAATGAGCAGTTCTTC	CSVGLYNEQFF	TRBJ2-1	TRBV29-1	many	-
TGCGCCAGCAGGGCAGACCTCCAAGAGACCCAGTACTTC	CASRADLQETQYF	TRBJ2-5	TRBV5-1	-	-
TGTGCCAGCAGCTTAGGGTTAGAAGGATACGAGCAGTTCTTC	CASSLGLEGYEQFF	TRBJ2-1	TRBV7-9	few	-
TGTGCCAGCAGCCCCCCACTAGCGGGGTACAATGAGCAGTTCTTC	CASSPPLAGYNEQFF	TRBJ2-1	TRBV7-9	few	TRBD2